This T cell receptor (beta chain) was identified during a study of beta chain features in type 1 diabetes. Study-wide points: A definitive answer on HLA type influencing TCRB rearrangement was not reached here. PCR may have favored shorter templates equally in patients and controls. Naive, central memory and Treg TCRB repertoires appeared more alike in patients than in healthy donors.

Of the isolated RNA, all was reverse transcribed, and so the sequenced material was expressed TCRB transcripts. The assay was immunoSEQ multiplex PCR, and TCRdb's table has in-frame clones only and misses some. This table has over 150,000 clones, approximately 13% appearing once. This clone occurred a few times. The antigen remains undetermined. V lost 4 bases, J lost 10 bases, and 12 bases stayed unmatched. The CDR3 contains 17 residues. The V gene's germline CDR1 is SGHTA and CDR2 FQGTGA. The rearrangement links TRBV7-3 to TRBJ2-1, with TRBD2 matching 14 bases. The clonotype originates from a woman between 18 and 30 years old in good health. The sample consisted of central memory CD4+ T cells from blood. CDR3 region: CASSSHPGLAGDGEQFF. In DNA, the CDR3 is TGTGCCAGCAGCTCCCATCCGGGACTAGCGGGAGATGGAGAGCAGTTCTTC.